The T cell receptor (beta chain) under discussion was sequenced for a study of immune evolution from preneoplasia to lung adenocarcinoma. Sequenced by immunoSEQ multiplex PCR; TCRdb stores in-frame clones only, minus some. The sample shows about 1,500 clones, about 20% of them seen only once. Trimming shortened V by 2 bases and J by 8 bases, and 12 bases separated the two germline ends. This CDR3 has 14 residues. The germline V gene encodes CDR1 SGHNT and CDR2 YENEEA. Specimen: FFPE invasive lung adenocarcinoma tissue. The TCR sequence derives from a person between 50 and 69 years old with lung adenocarcinoma. The chain employs TRBV11-3 and TRBJ2-2; D might be TRBD1 (5 bases). For the CDR3, the DNA is TGTGCCAGCAGCTTATCTTGGGGCGCGGGGGAGCTGTTTTTT. Translating gives CASSLSWGAGELFF.